The 12 T cell receptor beta chains given below trace back to one sample, sequenced in a study of post-analysis software for immune sequencing data. Study results and limitations: The study found TRBV5-6, TRBV5-1 and TRBV20-1 among roughly 5 TRBV segments more frequent in patients than controls.

TCR beta cDNA libraries had unique molecular identifiers. TCRdb fed the PCR reads into MiXCR, producing one record per CDR3 protein. The table lists fewer than 850,000 distinct CDR3 sequences, around 27% of them singletons. Their antigens are not known. Material: blood. Receptor source: a girl aged 5 to 17 with multiple sclerosis.

This rearrangement joins TRBV7-8 to TRBJ2-5; 8 bases are a match to TRBD2. The CDR3 loop spans 14 amino acids. V lost 5 bases to trimming and J lost 0 bases; unmatched junction nucleotides: 2. Germline V gives CDR1 SGHVS, CDR2 FQNEAQ. Written as DNA, the CDR3 is TGTGCCAGCAGCCGACTAGCGTACCAAGAGACCCAGTACTTC. Its translation is CASSRLAYQETQYF.

This clonotype has only a few counts. V usage is TRBV28 and J usage is TRBJ1-2; 8 bases match TRBD1. The CDR3 contains 15 residues. V lost 7 bases, J lost 7 bases, and 14 bases stayed unmatched. Germline V lookup: CDR1 MDHEN, CDR2 SYDVKM. CDR3 sequence reads: CASTPGAGGFRGYTF. CDR3 DNA: TGTGCCAGCACCCCAGGGGCAGGGGGCTTCCGTGGCTACACCTTC.

Details on this clonotype: The junction shows a germline mismatch at one end, possibly a read error. V and J are TRBV10-3 and TRBJ2-1; D may be TRBD1 (5 bases). Per germline, CDR1 ENHRY and CDR2 SYGVKD. The CDR3 totals 14 residues. The CDR3 DNA reads as TGTGCCATCAGGGAGTTGGGGCCGGACAATGAGCAGTTCTTC. It yields the protein CAIRELGPDNEQFF.

The chain links TRBV7-2 to TRBJ2-3; a weak D match, TRBD2 (7 bases). Germline assignment: CDR1 SGHTA and CDR2 FQGNSA. Trimming took off 2 bases at V and 5 bases at J, with 14 bases between the two ends. The CDR3 totals 15 residues. Written as DNA, the CDR3 is TGTGCCAGCAGCTTAAGAGGGGGGGCAGTAGATACGCAGTATTTT. Translated: CASSLRGGAVDTQYF.

This clonotype was seen at least ten times. This chain joins TRBV10-3 and TRBJ2-3, with D tentatively TRBD2 (6 bases). The V gene lost 8 bases and the J gene lost 5 bases, with 17 bases spanning the gap. Germline V gives CDR1 ENHRY, CDR2 SYGVKD. The CDR3 is made up of 14 amino acids. The CDR3, as DNA: TGTGCCATCTCCAAAGGGCGGGGACTAGATACGCAGTATTTT. Its translation: CAISKGRGLDTQYF.

About this clonotype itself: Just one base apart from a much larger clone, this may be a read error. The rearrangement uses TRBV20-1 and TRBJ2-3, with D perhaps TRBD2 (5 bases). The CDR3 contains 14 residues. CDR1 DFQATT and CDR2 SNEGSKA come from the germline V gene (reference sequence). CDR3 nucleotides: TGCAGTACTAGTGAGCGGTGGAGCACAGATACGCAGTATTTT. This codes for CSTSERWSTDTQYF.

This clonotype was seen only a few times. This sequence joins TRBV3-1 and TRBJ1-2; no clear D. This CDR3 is 13 amino acids long. V was cut by 3 bases and J by 8 bases, with 13 bases left in between. The germline CDR1 and CDR2 sequences are LGHDT and YNNKEL (reference sequence). Written as DNA, the CDR3 is TGTGCCAGCAGCCAGGCCGGGGATTTGGGCTACACCTTC. Amino acid sequence: CASSQAGDLGYTF.

V usage is TRBV12-5 and J usage is TRBJ1-5; no clear D. Between the trimmed V and J ends, which lost 5 bases and 0 bases, there was a span of 26 bases. The germline V gene has CDR1 LGHNT and CDR2 FRNRAP. The CDR3 is 20 amino acids. The CDR3 DNA is TGTGCTAGTGGTCGTAGCGGGCCAGATATAGAGGGTAATAGCAATCAGCCCCAGCATTTT. This sequence encodes CASGRSGPDIEGNSNQPQHF.

V and J are TRBV6-5 and TRBJ2-7, with a tentative D call TRBD1 (6 bases). This CDR3 region has 11 residues. V gave up 7 bases and J gave up 7 bases, with 11 bases separating them. Looked up from germline, CDR1 is MNHEY and CDR2 is SVGAGI. CDR3 bases: TGTGCCAGCACTGGGACACGGGAGCAGTACTTC. This translates into CASTGTREQYF.

The chain couples TRBV10-3 to TRBJ1-6; TRBD1 matches 8 bases. Germline-derived CDR1 and CDR2 are ENHRY and SYGVKD. The CDR3 is 13 amino acids. The ends lost 6 bases at V and 14 bases at J; junction bases unmatched: 9. DNA of the CDR3: TGTGCCATCAGCACGACAGGGGTTGAGGCCCTCCACTTT. This sequence encodes CAISTTGVEALHF.

The sample holds a few counts of this clonotype. V gene TRBV28 combines with J gene TRBJ2-5, with TRBD1 matching 10 bases. V trimming: 5 bases; J trimming: 4 bases; junction bases outside the gene matches: 7. Germline lookup yields CDR1 MDHEN and CDR2 SYDVKM. This CDR3 comprises 15 residues. Here the CDR3 DNA reads TGTGCCAGCAGTCCGGGACAGGGGATAGGAGAGACCCAGTACTTC. Its translation is CASSPGQGIGETQYF.

This chain connects TRBV7-7 to TRBJ2-1; D uncertain. CDR1 is SSHAT and CDR2 is FNYEAQ in the germline V gene (reference sequence). This CDR3 spans 13 amino acids. For the CDR3, the DNA is TGTGTTAGCAGCTTAGAAGCCTACAATGAGCAGTTCTTC. Residues: CVSSLEAYNEQFF.